This is a list of T cell receptor beta chains from one sample in a study of CD8 T cells in Susac syndrome. TCRdb re-called the immunoSEQ multiplex PCR reads through MiXCR, storing one row per CDR3 protein. The data hold 70,000 to 75,000 distinct CDR3 sequences, with about 92% observed a single time. Sequencing was carried out using CD4+ T cells from PBMCs. These TCRs come from a human donor with Susac syndrome. Each CDR3 is given with its conserved first and last residue. A D gene is named only where the DNA matches it firmly. Not all rows give a size; the values are once, few, many and, for expanded clones, a class.

NA,TRBD2,TRBJ2-5,TRBV6-5,TGTGCCAGCCAACTAGCGGGGGCTACAGAGACCCAGTACTTC,CASQLAGATETQYF
NA,NA,TRBJ1-1,TRBV28,TGTGCCAGCAGTCCGCGACACTGGGGTGGCACTGAAGCTTTCTTT,CASSPRHWGGTEAFF
NA,NA,TRBJ1-3,TRBV20-1,TGCAGTGCTAGTGAAGGGACTGCTGGAAACACCATATATTTT,CSASEGTAGNTIYF
NA,NA,TRBJ1-2,TRBV28,TGTGCCAGCAGTTTATACGGGCCTCGGGGACGGGGCTACACCTTC,CASSLYGPRGRGYTF
NA,NA,TRBJ2-2,TRBV5-1,TGCGCCAGCAGTCAAGGGGCCGGACTTAACGGGGAGCTGTTTTTT,CASSQGAGLNGELFF
once,NA,TRBJ1-2,TRBV28,TGTGCCAGCACCCTTATAGGGGGACGTTACGGCACCTTC,CASTLIGGRYGTF
NA,TRBD1,TRBJ1-6,TRBV30,TGTGCCTGTCAGGGGGGCGCCTTCGGATATTCACCCCTCCACTTT,CACQGGAFGYSPLHF
NA,NA,TRBJ1-3,TRBV6-2/TRBV6-3,TGTGCCAGCACCTATGGGACAAACGCCGGAAACACCATATATTTT,CASTYGTNAGNTIYF
NA,NA,TRBJ1-3,TRBV21-1,TGTGCCAGCAGCTCGCACACTGGAAACACCATATATTTT,CASSSHTGNTIYF
NA,TRBD1,TRBJ1-3,TRBV20-1,TGCAGTGCTTCCCAGGGACAGGGACGAAACACCATATATTTT,CSASQGQGRNTIYF
NA,NA,TRBJ2-3,TRBV14,TGTGCCAGCAGCCGGGGGTCGTACACAGATACGCAGTATTTT,CASSRGSYTDTQYF
NA,TRBD1,TRBJ2-7,TRBV5-6,TGTGCCAGCAGTCTCGACAGGGGGCACGAGCAGTACTTC,CASSLDRGHEQYF
NA,NA,TRBJ2-1,TRBV9,TGTGCCAGCAGCGGGGGAGGACACGGCTCCTACAATGAGCAGTTCTTC,CASSGGGHGSYNEQFF
NA,NA,TRBJ2-1,TRBV20-1,TGCAGTGCTAGTCGGAGAGGGGGAGGTGAGCAGTTCTTC,CSASRRGGGEQFF
NA,TRBD1,TRBJ1-1,TRBV20-1,TGCAGTGCTAGGGGACAGGGTTCTCGGAACACTGAAGCTTTCTTT,CSARGQGSRNTEAFF
NA,TRBD2,TRBJ2-3,TRBV4-1,TGCGCCAGCAGCCAAGATAGGTCGGCTAGCGGGGGAAAAGATACGCAGTATTTT,CASSQDRSASGGKDTQYF
NA,NA,TRBJ2-3,TRBV5-1,TGCGCCAGCAGCTTGGTGGAAAGCACAGATACGCAGTATTTT,CASSLVESTDTQYF
NA,TRBD2,TRBJ2-7,TRBV20-1,TGCAGTGCTGACTCTTTAGCGGGGGGGCTCTCCTACGAGCAGTACTTC,CSADSLAGGLSYEQYF
NA,NA,TRBJ1-5,TRBV6-2/TRBV6-3,TGTGCCAGCAGTTACTCGACTCAGGGGATAAGCAATCAGCCCCAGCATTTT,CASSYSTQGISNQPQHF
NA,TRBD1,TRBJ1-2,TRBV12-3/TRBV12-4,TGTGCCAGCAGTCGTCCAGGGGGCGCCTATGGCTACACCTTC,CASSRPGGAYGYTF
NA,NA,TRBJ2-7,TRBV5-1,TGCGCCAGCAGCTTGGTGGAATCTACCTACGAGCAGTACTTC,CASSLVESTYEQYF
NA,TRBD2,TRBJ2-3,TRBV20-1,TGCAGTGCTCAGCGGGGCCTCACAGATACGCAGTATTTT,CSAQRGLTDTQYF
NA,NA,TRBJ1-5,TRBV4-3,TGCGCCAGCAGCGGGGATCTGGGGAATCAGCCCCAGCATTTT,CASSGDLGNQPQHF
NA,NA,TRBJ2-2,TRBV7-2,TGTGCCAGCAGCTTAGCGCTTCGGCGGTCCGGGGAGCTGTTTTTT,CASSLALRRSGELFF
NA,NA,TRBJ2-7,TRBV20-1,TGCAGTGCTAGAGACGATAGGGGTAGGAGGGGCTACGAGCAGTACTTC,CSARDDRGRRGYEQYF
NA,TRBD1,TRBJ2-3,TRBV2,TGTGCCAGCAGGGTACAGGGGGCGATAGATACGCAGTATTTT,CASRVQGAIDTQYF
NA,TRBD1,TRBJ1-6,TRBV29-1,TGCAGCGTTCACTACCCCGACAGGGACAATTCACCCCTCCACTTT,CSVHYPDRDNSPLHF
NA,NA,TRBJ1-6,TRBV30,TGTGCCTGGAGTGTACAAAGCTCCTATAATTCACCCCTCCACTTT,CAWSVQSSYNSPLHF
NA,TRBD1,TRBJ1-4,TRBV28,TGTGCCAGCAGCCCAGGGGGCAGAGCTAATGAAAAACTGTTTTTT,CASSPGGRANEKLFF
NA,NA,TRBJ1-1,TRBV5-1,TGCGCCAGCAGCTATTCTGGCAGAGGGGGCACTGAAGCTTTCTTT,CASSYSGRGGTEAFF
NA,TRBD1,TRBJ2-7,TRBV7-9,TGTGCCAGCAGCTTAGAGGGGGCGGAGTACTTC,CASSLEGAEYF
few,NA,TRBJ1-5,TRBV6-6,TGTGCCAGCAGTTACCCGGACAGCCAGCCCCAGCATTTT,CASSYPDSQPQHF
NA,NA,TRBJ2-7,TRBV20-1,TGCAGCGCTGGGGCGAACTCCTACGAGCAGTACTTC,CSAGANSYEQYF
NA,NA,TRBJ1-5,TRBV20-1,TGCAGTGCTAGAGTAGTGGCCGGGGAAAGTAGCAATCAGCCCCAGCATTTT,CSARVVAGESSNQPQHF
NA,TRBD1,TRBJ2-1,TRBV5-1,TGCGCCAGCAGCTTGATACCCGGGACAGCCTACAATGAGCAGTTCTTC,CASSLIPGTAYNEQFF
NA,NA,TRBJ1-6,TRBV28,TGTGCCAGCAGTTTCGCCCCCAATTCACCCCTCCACTTT,CASSFAPNSPLHF
NA,NA,TRBJ2-7,TRBV7-9,TGTGCCAGCAGTGGACAGCCCTCCCCGTACTACGAGCAGTACTTC,CASSGQPSPYYEQYF
NA,TRBD1,TRBJ2-3,TRBV5-1,TGCGCCAGCAGCCTGACAGGGGATAGCACAGATACGCAGTATTTT,CASSLTGDSTDTQYF
NA,TRBD2,TRBJ2-3,TRBV3-1,TGTGCCAGCAGCCTACGGCTAGCGGGGCCGGCAGATACGCAGTATTTT,CASSLRLAGPADTQYF
NA,NA,TRBJ1-1,TRBV7-8,TGTGCCAGCAGCTTAGCGTGGGAGGTGAACACTGAAGCTTTCTTT,CASSLAWEVNTEAFF
NA,NA,TRBJ2-6,TRBV11-1,TGTGCCAGCAGCTTAGAGAGGTCTGGGGCCAACGTCCTGACTTTC,CASSLERSGANVLTF
NA,NA,TRBJ1-2,TRBV7-2,TGTGCCAGCAGCTCTGCCTATGGCTACACCTTC,CASSSAYGYTF
once,NA,TRBJ2-4,TRBV20-1,TGCAGTGCTAGAGATGAGACAGGCAACATTCAGTACTTC,CSARDETGNIQYF
NA,NA,TRBJ2-3,TRBV29-1,TGCAGCGTTGCGTTCAGGGTGTCCGATACGCAGTATTTT,CSVAFRVSDTQYF
NA,NA,TRBJ2-2,TRBV6-1,TGTGCCAGCAGTACGCGCCGCGGGGGCCGGAACACCGGGGAGCTGTTTTTT,CASSTRRGGRNTGELFF
few,TRBD1,TRBJ1-2,TRBV28,TGTGCCAGCAGTCTACAGGGGGGCTATGGCTACACCTTC,CASSLQGGYGYTF
NA,NA,TRBJ1-5,TRBV2,TGTGCCAGCAGAACCACCAATCAGCCCCAGCATTTT,CASRTTNQPQHF
NA,NA,TRBJ1-4,TRBV7-6,TGTGCCAGCAGCCTAACCTCAGTAAGGGGTGGGGAAAAACTGTTTTTT,CASSLTSVRGGEKLFF
NA,NA,TRBJ2-7,TRBV30,TGTGCCTGGAGTTCCTCCCCGGGACACGACTCCTACGAGCAGTACTTC,CAWSSSPGHDSYEQYF
NA,NA,TRBJ2-2,TRBV20-1,TGCAGTGCTAGTTACGGGTTTCCCTCGAACACCGGGGAGCTGTTTTTT,CSASYGFPSNTGELFF
NA,NA,TRBJ1-1,TRBV12-3/TRBV12-4,TGTGCCCTCAGACCCACTTTGGGCACTGAAGCTTTCTTT,CALRPTLGTEAFF
NA,TRBD1,TRBJ2-1,TRBV5-4,TGTGCCAGCAGCTTCAGGACAGGTAACAATGAGCAGTTCTTC,CASSFRTGNNEQFF
NA,NA,TRBJ1-1,TRBV3-1,TGTGCCAGCAGCCAAGCCGTGGGCACTGAAGCTTTCTTT,CASSQAVGTEAFF
NA,NA,TRBJ1-5,TRBV20-1,TGCAGTGCGGCAGAAGGACTAACCCGCAATCAGCCCCAGCATTTT,CSAAEGLTRNQPQHF
NA,NA,TRBJ2-5,TRBV5-4,TGTGCCAGCGGAGGTCAGTCCCCGTACCAAGAGACCCAGTACTTC,CASGGQSPYQETQYF